This TCR beta chain was captured in a study of blood T cell repertoires in COVID-19. Background on the study: The study drew acute and convalescent COVID-19 samples from the United States, Italy and Spain.

Produced via immunoSEQ multiplex PCR; TCRdb's table is partial and in-frame only. The data show roughly 190,000 clones, with around nine tenths seen just once and roughly 0.77% held by the top ten. Trimming shortened V by 0 bases and J by 4 bases, and 15 bases separated the two germline ends. CDR3 length equals 16 residues. Per the germline V gene, CDR1 is MGHRA and CDR2 is YSYEKL. This TCR was sampled from a young woman who had recovered from COVID-19. This chain joins TRBV4-1 and TRBJ1-2, with D perhaps matching TRBD1 (5 bases). The source material was PBMCs or T cells enriched from blood (not recorded which). The CDR3 sequence: CASSQDITGRGYGYTF. Here the CDR3 DNA reads TGCGCCAGCAGCCAAGATATCACGGGGAGGGGCTATGGCTACACCTTC.